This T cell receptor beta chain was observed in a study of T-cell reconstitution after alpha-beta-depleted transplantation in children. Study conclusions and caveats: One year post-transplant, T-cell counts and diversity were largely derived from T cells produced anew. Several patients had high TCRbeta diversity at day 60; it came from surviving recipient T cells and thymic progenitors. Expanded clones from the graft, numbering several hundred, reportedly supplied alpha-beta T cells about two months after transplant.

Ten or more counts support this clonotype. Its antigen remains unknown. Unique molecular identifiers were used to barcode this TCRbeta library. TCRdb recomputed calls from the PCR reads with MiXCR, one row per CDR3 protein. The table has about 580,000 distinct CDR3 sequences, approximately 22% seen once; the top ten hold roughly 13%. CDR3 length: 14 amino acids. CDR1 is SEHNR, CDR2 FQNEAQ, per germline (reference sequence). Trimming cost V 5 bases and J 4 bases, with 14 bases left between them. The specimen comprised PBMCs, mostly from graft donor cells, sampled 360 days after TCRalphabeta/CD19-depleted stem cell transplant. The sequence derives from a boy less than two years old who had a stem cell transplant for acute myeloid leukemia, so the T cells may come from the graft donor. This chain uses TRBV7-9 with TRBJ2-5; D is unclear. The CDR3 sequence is CASSPVAVSETQYF. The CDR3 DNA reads TGTGCCAGCAGCCCAGTGGCGGTATCAGAGACCCAGTACTTC.